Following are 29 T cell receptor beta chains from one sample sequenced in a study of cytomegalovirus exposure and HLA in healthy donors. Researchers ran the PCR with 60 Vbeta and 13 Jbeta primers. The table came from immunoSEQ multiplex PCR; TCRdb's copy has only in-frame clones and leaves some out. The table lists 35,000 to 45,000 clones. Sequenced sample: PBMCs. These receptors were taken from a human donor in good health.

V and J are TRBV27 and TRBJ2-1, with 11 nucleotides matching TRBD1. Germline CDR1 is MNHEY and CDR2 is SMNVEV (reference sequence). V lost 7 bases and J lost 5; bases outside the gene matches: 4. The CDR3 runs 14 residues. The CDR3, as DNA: TGTGCCAGCAAAGGACAGGGGGCTGACAATGAGCAGTTCTTC. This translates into CASKGQGADNEQFF.

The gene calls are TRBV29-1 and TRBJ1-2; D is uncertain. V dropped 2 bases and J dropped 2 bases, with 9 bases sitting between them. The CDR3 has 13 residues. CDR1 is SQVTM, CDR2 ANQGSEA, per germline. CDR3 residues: CSVEIVANYGYTF. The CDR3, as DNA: TGCAGCGTTGAAATAGTTGCAAACTATGGCTACACCTTC. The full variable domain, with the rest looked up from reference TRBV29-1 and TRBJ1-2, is SAVISQKPSRDICQRGTSLTIQCQVDSQVTMMFWYRQQPGQSLTLIATANQGSEATYESGFVIDKFPISRPNLTFSTLTVSNMSPEDSSIYLCSVEIVANYGYTFGSGTRLTVV.

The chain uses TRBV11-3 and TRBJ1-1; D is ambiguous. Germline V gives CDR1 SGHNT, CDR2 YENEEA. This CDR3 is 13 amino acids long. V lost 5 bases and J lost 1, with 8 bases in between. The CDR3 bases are TGTGCCAGCAGCATGAGCCAGAACACTGAAGCTTTCTTT. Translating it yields CASSMSQNTEAFF.

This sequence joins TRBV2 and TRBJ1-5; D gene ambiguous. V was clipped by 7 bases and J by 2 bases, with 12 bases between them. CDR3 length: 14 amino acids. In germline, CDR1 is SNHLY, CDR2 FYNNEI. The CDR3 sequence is CASTGERGNQPQHF. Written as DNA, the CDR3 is TGTGCCAGCACCGGGGAGCGGGGCAATCAGCCCCAGCATTTT.

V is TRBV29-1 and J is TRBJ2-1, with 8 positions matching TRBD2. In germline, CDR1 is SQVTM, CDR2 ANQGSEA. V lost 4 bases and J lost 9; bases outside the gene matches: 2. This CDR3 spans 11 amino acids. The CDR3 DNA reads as TGCAGCGTTGGGCGGGGGGTTGAGCAGTTCTTC. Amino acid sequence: CSVGRGVEQFF.

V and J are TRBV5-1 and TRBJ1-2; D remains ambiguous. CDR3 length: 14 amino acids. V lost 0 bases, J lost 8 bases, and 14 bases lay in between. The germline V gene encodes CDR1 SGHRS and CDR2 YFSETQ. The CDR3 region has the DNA TGCGCCAGCAGCTTGGCCGACCTAGTTGAGGGCTACACCTTC. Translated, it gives CASSLADLVEGYTF.

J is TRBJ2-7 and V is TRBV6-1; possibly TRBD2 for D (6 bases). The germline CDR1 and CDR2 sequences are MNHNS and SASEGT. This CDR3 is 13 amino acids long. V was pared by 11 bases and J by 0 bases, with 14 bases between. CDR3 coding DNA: TGTGCCGTCCTGTGGGGGGTCTCCTACGAGCAGTACTTC. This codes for CAVLWGVSYEQYF.

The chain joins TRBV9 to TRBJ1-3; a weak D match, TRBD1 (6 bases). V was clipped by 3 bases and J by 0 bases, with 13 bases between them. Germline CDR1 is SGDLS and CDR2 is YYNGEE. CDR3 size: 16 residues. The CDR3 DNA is TGTGCCAGCAGCGCCCCAACAGGGCCCTCTGGAAACACCATATATTTT. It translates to CASSAPTGPSGNTIYF.

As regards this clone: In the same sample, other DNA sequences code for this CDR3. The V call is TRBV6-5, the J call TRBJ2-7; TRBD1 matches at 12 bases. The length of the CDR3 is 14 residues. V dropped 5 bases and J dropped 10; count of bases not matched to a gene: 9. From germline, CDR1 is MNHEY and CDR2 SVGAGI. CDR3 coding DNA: TGTGCCAGCAGTGGAGCCGGGACAGGGGGCGAACAGTACTTC. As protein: CASSGAGTGGEQYF.

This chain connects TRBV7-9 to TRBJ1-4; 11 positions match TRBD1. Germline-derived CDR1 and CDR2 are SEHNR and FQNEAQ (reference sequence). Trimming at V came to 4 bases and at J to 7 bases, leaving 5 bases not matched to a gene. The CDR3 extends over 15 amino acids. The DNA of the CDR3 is TGTGCCAGCAGCTCCGGGACAGGGGGAGTTGAAAAACTGTTTTTT. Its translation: CASSSGTGGVEKLFF.

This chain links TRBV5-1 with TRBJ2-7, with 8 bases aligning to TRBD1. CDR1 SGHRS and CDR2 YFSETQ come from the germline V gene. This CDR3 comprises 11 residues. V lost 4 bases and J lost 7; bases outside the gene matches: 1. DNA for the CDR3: TGCGCCAGCAGCGGGGACAGGGAGCAGTACTTC. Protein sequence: CASSGDREQYF.

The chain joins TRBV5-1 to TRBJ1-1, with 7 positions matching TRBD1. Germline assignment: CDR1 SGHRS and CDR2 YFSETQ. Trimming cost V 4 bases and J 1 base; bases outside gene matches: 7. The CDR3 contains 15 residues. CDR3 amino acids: CASSDYRGQNTEAFF. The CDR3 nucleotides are TGCGCCAGCAGCGACTACAGGGGCCAGAACACTGAAGCTTTCTTT.

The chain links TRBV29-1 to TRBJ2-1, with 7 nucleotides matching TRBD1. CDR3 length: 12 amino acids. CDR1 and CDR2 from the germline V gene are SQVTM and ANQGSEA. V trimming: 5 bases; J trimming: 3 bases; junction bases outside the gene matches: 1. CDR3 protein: CSVNRGYNEQFF. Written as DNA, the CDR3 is TGCAGCGTTAACAGGGGCTACAATGAGCAGTTCTTC.

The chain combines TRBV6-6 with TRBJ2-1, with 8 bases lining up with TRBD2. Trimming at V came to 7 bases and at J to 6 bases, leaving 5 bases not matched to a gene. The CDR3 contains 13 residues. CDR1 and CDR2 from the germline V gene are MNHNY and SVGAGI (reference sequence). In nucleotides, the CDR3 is TGTGCCAGCACGACGGGGGGGACCAATGAGCAGTTCTTC. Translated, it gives CASTTGGTNEQFF.

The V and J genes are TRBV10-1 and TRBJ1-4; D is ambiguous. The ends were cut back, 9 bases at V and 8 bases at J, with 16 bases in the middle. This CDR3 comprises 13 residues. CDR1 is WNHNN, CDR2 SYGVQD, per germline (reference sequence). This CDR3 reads CARERKDGEKLFF. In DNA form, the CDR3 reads TGCGCCAGGGAGCGGAAGGACGGAGAAAAACTGTTTTTT.

The CDR3 sequence is CASSLSTGSYEQYF. In nucleotides, the CDR3 is TGTGCCAGCAGTTTATCCACAGGGAGCTACGAGCAGTACTTC. The rearrangement joins TRBV27 to TRBJ2-7; maybe TRBD1 (6 bases). Germline CDR1 reads MNHEY; CDR2 reads SMNVEV (reference sequence). Trimming stripped 0 bases from V and 3 bases from J, with 9 bases between. This CDR3 is 14 amino acids long.

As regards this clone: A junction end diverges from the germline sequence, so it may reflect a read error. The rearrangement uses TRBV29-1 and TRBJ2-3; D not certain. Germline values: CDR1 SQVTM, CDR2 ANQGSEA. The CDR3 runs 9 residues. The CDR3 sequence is CSVSDKQYF. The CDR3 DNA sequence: TGCAGCGTGTCAGATAAGCAGTATTTT.

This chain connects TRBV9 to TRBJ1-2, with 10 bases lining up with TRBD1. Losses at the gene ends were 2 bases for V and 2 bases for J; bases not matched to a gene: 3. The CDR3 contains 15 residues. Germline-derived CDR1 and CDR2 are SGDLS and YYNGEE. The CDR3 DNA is TGTGCCAGCAGCGTGGGGGGACAGGGGAACTATGGCTACACCTTC. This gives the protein CASSVGGQGNYGYTF.

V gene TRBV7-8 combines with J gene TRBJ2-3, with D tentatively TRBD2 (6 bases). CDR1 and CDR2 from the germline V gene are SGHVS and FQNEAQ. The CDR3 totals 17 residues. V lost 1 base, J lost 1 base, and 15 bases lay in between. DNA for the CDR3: TGTGCCAGCAGCTTAGACCTGGGGGAGGCCGGCACAGATACGCAGTATTTT. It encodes CASSLDLGEAGTDTQYF.

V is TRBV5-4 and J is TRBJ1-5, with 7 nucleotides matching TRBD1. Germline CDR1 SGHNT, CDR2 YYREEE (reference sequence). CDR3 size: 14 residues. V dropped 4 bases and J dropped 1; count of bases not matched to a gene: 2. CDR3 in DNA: TGTGCCAGCAGCAAGGACAGGAGCAATCAGCCCCAGCATTTT. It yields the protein CASSKDRSNQPQHF.

The DNA of the CDR3 is TGTGCCAGCAGCTTTTTAGCGGGGGCGCAAGAGACCCAGTACTTC. This encodes CASSFLAGAQETQYF. This sequence joins TRBV7-3 and TRBJ2-5, with 9 bases that match TRBD2. The germline V gene encodes CDR1 SGHTA and CDR2 FQGTGA. J was trimmed by 2 bases and V by 3 bases; bases with no gene match: 4. CDR3 length: 15 residues.

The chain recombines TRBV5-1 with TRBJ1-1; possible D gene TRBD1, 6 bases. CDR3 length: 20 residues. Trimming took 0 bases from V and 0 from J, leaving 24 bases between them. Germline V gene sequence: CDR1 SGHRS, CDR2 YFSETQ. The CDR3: CASSLAGAHTGGRLNTEAFF. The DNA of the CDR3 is TGCGCCAGCAGCTTGGCGGGGGCCCACACGGGGGGGAGATTGAACACTGAAGCTTTCTTT.

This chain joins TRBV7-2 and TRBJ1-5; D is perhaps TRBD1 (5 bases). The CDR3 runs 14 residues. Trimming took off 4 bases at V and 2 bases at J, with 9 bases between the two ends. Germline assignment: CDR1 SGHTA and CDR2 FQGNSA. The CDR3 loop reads CASSWTKGNQPQHF. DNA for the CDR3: TGTGCCAGCAGCTGGACAAAGGGCAATCAGCCCCAGCATTTT.

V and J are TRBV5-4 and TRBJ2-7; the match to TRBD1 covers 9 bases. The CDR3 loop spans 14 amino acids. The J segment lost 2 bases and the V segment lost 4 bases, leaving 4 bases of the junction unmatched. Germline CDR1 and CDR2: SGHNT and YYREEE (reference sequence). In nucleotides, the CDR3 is TGTGCCAGCAGCCCGGACAGGGGCACCTACGAGCAGTACTTC. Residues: CASSPDRGTYEQYF.

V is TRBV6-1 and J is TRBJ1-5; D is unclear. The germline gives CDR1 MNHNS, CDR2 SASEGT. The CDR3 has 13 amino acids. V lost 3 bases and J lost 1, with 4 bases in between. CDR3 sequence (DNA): TGTGCCAGCAGTGAGCAGAGCAATCAGCCCCAGCATTTT. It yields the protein CASSEQSNQPQHF.

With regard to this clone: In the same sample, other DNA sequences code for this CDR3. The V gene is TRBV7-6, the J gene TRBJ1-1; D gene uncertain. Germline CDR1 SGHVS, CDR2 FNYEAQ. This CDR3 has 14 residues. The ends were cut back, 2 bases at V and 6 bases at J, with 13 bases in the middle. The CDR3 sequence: CASSLIGERAEAFF. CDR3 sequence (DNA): TGTGCCAGCAGCTTAATCGGGGAACGGGCTGAAGCTTTCTTT.

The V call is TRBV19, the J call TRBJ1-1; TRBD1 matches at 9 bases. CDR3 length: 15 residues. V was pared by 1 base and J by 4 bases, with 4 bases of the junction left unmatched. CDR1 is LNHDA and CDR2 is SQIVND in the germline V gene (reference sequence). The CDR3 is CASSIGETGGTEAFF. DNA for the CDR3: TGTGCCAGTAGTATAGGGGAGACAGGGGGCACTGAAGCTTTCTTT.

CDR3 bases: TGTGCCAGCAGCCCCTCCCTCCCGGGTTCACCCCTCCACTTT. Translation gives CASSPSLPGSPLHF. J is TRBJ1-6 and V is TRBV5-6; D unclear. Germline CDR1 and CDR2: SGHDT and YYEEEE. This CDR3 comprises 14 residues. Trimming took off 4 bases at V and 9 bases at J, with 14 bases between the two ends. The entire variable domain, with the rest obtained from reference TRBV5-6 and TRBJ1-6, is as follows: DAGVTQSPTHLIKTRGQQVTLRCSPKSGHDTVSWYQQALGQGPQFIFQYYEEEERQRGNFPDRFSGHQFPNYSSELNVNALLLGDSALYLCASSPSLPGSPLHFGNGTRLTVT.

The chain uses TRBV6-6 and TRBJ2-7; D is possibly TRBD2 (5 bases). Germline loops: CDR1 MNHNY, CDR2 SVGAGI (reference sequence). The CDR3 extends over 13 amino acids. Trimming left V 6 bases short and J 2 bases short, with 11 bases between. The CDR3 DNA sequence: TGTGCCAGCAGCCCACGGCGGGCCTACGAGCAGTACTTC. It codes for CASSPRRAYEQYF.